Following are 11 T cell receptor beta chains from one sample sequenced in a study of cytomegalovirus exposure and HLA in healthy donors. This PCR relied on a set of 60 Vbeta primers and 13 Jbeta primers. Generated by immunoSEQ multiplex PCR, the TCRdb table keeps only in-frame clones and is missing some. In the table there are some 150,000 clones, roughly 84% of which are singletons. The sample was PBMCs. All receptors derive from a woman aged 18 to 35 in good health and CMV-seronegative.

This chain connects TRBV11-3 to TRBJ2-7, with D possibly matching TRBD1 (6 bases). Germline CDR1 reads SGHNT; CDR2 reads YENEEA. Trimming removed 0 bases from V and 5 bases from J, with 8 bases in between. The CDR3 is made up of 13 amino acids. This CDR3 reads CASSLEDSHEQYF. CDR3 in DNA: TGTGCCAGCAGCTTAGAGGACAGCCACGAGCAGTACTTC.

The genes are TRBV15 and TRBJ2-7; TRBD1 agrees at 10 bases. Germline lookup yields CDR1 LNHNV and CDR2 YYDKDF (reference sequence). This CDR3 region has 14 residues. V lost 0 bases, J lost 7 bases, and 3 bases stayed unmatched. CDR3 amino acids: CATSRDRTGGEQYF. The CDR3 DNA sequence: TGTGCCACCAGCAGAGACCGGACAGGGGGGGAGCAGTACTTC.

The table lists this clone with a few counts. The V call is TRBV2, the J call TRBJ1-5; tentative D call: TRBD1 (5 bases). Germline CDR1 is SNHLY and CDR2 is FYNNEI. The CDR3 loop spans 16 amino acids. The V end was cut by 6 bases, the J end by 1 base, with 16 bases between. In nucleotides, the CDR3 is TGTGCCAGCAGCAAAGGGGTCGTTGGGAGCAATCAGCCCCAGCATTTT. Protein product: CASSKGVVGSNQPQHF.

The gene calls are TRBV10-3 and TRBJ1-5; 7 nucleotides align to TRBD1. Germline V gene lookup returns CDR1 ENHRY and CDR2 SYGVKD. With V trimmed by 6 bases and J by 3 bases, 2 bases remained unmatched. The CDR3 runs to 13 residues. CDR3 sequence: CAIRDRANQPQHF. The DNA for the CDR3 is TGTGCCATCAGAGACAGGGCCAATCAGCCCCAGCATTTT.

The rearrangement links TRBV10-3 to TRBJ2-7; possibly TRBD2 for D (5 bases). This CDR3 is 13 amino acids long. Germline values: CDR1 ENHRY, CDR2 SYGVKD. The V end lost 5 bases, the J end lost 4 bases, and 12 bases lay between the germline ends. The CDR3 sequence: CAISPRTDYEQYF. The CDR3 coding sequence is TGTGCCATCAGTCCCCGGACTGATTACGAGCAGTACTTC.

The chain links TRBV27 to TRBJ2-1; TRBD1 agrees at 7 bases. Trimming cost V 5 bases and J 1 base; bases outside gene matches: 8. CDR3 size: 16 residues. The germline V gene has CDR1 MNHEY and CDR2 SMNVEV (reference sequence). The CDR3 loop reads CASSPQDRVSYNEQFF. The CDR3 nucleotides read TGTGCCAGCAGTCCCCAAGACAGGGTTTCCTACAATGAGCAGTTCTTC.

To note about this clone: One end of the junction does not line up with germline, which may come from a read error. CDR3 sequence (DNA): TGTTCCAGCAGCTGGACAGGGGATGGCTACACCTTC. It is translated as CSSSWTGDGYTF. This rearrangement joins TRBV7-9 to TRBJ1-2; TRBD1 agrees at 9 bases. The CDR3 spans 12 residues. CDR1 and CDR2 (germline): SEHNR, FQNEAQ (reference sequence).

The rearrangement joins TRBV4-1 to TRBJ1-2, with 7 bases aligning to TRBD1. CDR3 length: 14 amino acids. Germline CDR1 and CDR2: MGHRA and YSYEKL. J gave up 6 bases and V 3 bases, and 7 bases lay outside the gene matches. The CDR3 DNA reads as TGCGCCAGCAGCCAGACTGTGCAGGGGGATGGCTACACCTTC. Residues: CASSQTVQGDGYTF.

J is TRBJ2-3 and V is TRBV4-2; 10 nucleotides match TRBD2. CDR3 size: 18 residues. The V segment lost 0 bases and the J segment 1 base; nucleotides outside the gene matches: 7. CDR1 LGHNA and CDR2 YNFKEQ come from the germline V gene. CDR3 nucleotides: TGTGCCAGCAGCCAAGATCTTCTAGCGGGAGTCGGCACAGATACGCAGTATTTT. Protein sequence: CASSQDLLAGVGTDTQYF.

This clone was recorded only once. The CDR3 DNA reads as TGCGCCAGCAGCCGGCAGTTCCAGGGTGCGGCCGGCTACACCTTC. Amino acid sequence: CASSRQFQGAAGYTF. The rearrangement links TRBV4-3 to TRBJ1-2; possible D gene TRBD1, 5 bases. CDR3 size: 15 residues. Trimming stripped 4 bases from V and 8 bases from J, with 20 bases between. From germline, CDR1 is LGHNA and CDR2 YSLEER.

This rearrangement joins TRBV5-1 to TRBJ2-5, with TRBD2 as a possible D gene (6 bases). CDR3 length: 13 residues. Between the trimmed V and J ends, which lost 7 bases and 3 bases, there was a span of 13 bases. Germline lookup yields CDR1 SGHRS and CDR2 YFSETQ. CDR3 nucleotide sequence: TGCGCCAGCTCGACCGCGGGGAAAGAGACCCAGTACTTC. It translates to CASSTAGKETQYF.